This T cell receptor (beta chain) came from a study of T cell responses to AZD1222 COVID-19 vaccine (dated by TCRdb to about 2021). Regarding the study in general: A total of under 250 trial participants underwent TCR sequencing, of whom more than 200 had received two doses of AZD1222 and around 25 had received two doses of the MenACWY control vaccine. Trial participants were enrolled by age into 18-55, 56-69 and 70-plus year subgroups, with around 150, 28 and 57 TCR-sequenced participants respectively. The paper as a whole reports these results and caveats: In the small 56-69-year group, the increase in depth fell short of significance, most likely because of low power. A significant rise in spike-specific TCR breadth and depth was observed after two AZD1222 doses relative to day 0 and relative to MenACWY recipients. CD4 TCRs associated with the vaccine covered the entire spike protein, and the dominant responses were in regions 160-218 and 743-854. Conclusions about previously exposed vaccinees are limited, since just five to seven AZD1222 recipients were seropositive for SARS-CoV-2 at baseline. Epitopes outside the regions mutated in the B.1.351 and B.1.1.7 variants were reportedly recognized by nearly half of the unique spike-specific TCRs. Because no day 14 peak-response samples were available, the repertoires could be characterized only after the peak T cell response. Participants were mostly white British, with more females than males. The authors suggested clonal diversity may have been underestimated.

Worth noting for this clone: There is no known antigen for this receptor. No much larger clone exists at a distance of one base, and base qualities are not known.

The CDR3 regions of human TCRbeta chains were analyzed by immunosequencing. The source study handled its data this way. TCRs in the repertoires were matched against a reference library of SARS-CoV-2-specific TCRs that had been generated with the MIRA antigen-specificity platform. Breadth was defined as the fraction of unique TCRs that were SARS-CoV-2-associated. Depth was defined as the fraction of total T cells that were SARS-CoV-2-associated. Each spike-specific TCR was assigned to its reactive spike region and to a CD4 or CD8 class using the MIRA data. Log10-transformed breadth and depth values were compared by one-way ANOVA with Sidak's multiple comparisons tests. Here the immuneACCESS table is served through TCRdb, limited to in-frame sequences with V and J called. Missing clones are a known gap in these copies; in checked studies unresolved V genes cover under half, and the rest lacks a known reason. D and trimming were read from the DNA, whereas the V and J calls and clone size are those reported in that table. Within this sample are about 100,000 clones, with about 90% of them counted one time only. The biggest ten clones account for more than 3.5% of the sample.

V sheds 1 base and J sheds 5 bases, leaving 11 bases between their ends. For CDR1 and CDR2, the germline V gene lists SGHTA and FQGNSA. The CDR3 spans 14 residues, from the cysteine through the phenylalanine. CDR3 DNA only is kept here, 42 bases in frame from base 1. Per the publication, the time point label means: baseline before first vaccination. The treatment or condition label, read with the paper, signifies: meningococcal conjugate vaccine given as trial control. Samples from vaccinated people were obtained from the UK trials COV001 and COV002, which included a single-blind randomized controlled phase 2/3 trial of AZD1222 (ChAdOx1 nCoV-19) in healthy adults. For TCRbeta chain sequencing, PBMC samples were collected from trial participants at day 0 and at day 28 after the second dose.

This sequence was found in an adult in good health. Sequences were derived from peripheral blood, sampled on day 0 of MenACWY control vaccination. This sequence uses TRBV7-2 and TRBJ2-5; the D gene identity is not certain. The sequence in DNA is TGTGCCAGCAGCTTAGGGGTTGCGAGCGAGACCCAGTACTTC. Translated, it reads CASSLGVASETQYF.